This entry concerns a single T cell receptor beta chain. As yet, its antigen is unknown. Sequenced by immunoSEQ multiplex PCR; TCRdb stores in-frame clones only, minus some. The data show about 1.1 million clones, roughly 74% seen once. This sample is drawn from a study of shared clonotypes between healthy human individuals. Study-wide results and limits: Sampling was confined to blood; repertoires within tissues likely differ.

Germline values: CDR1 MNHEY, CDR2 SVGAGI. V shed 2 bases and J shed 0 bases, with 8 bases lying between them. This CDR3 contains 15 residues. The receptor comes from a man younger than 30 in good health. Some clones in this sample may be carry-over from other donors' samples. The chain joins TRBV6-5 to TRBJ1-3, with D hard to call. Sequencing was done on a sample of memory CD4+ T cells from PBMCs. Subset meaning: CD45RA-negative fraction. In DNA, the CDR3 is TGTGCCAGCAGTTACCAGCCAATCTCTGGAAACACCATATATTTT. It yields the protein CASSYQPISGNTIYF.